The clone carrying this T cell receptor beta chain has more than one count but fewer than ten. Its cognate antigen is unknown. This sample was taken from a study of blood T cells in healthy people across ages. Overall study results and limits: Naive T cell percentage by flow cytometry tracked strongly with beta diversity.

With a J-beta primer mix and a sample-barcoded 5' primer, a second PCR ran about 7 to 12 cycles. TCRdb re-called the 5' RACE reads with MiXCR, one entry per CDR3 protein. The sample includes fewer than 800,000 distinct CDR3 sequences, approximately 25% of them seen just once. The sample was also reused in another study, on T cells of mothers and their children.

The sample was blood. The sequence derives from a boy aged 10-17 years in good health.

The CDR3 loop is CASSHSDYHQETQYF. The CDR3 nucleotides are TGCGCCAGCAGCCATTCCGACTACCACCAAGAGACCCAGTACTTC. This chain connects TRBV4-1 to TRBJ2-5; D possibly corresponds to TRBD2 (5 bases). The CDR3 contains 15 residues. Trimming cost V 3 bases and J 0 bases, with 11 bases left between them. Germline loops: CDR1 MGHRA, CDR2 YSYEKL.